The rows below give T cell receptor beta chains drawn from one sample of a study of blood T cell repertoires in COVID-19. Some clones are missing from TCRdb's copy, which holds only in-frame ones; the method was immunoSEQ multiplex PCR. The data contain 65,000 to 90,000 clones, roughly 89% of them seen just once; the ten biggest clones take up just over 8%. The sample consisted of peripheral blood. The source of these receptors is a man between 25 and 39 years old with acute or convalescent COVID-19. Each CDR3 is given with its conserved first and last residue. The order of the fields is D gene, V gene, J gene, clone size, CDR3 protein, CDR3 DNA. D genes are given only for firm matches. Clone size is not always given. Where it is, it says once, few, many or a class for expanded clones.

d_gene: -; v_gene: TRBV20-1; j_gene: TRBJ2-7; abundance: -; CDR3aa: CSASSQAFLEQYF; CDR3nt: TGCAGTGCTAGTTCACAGGCCTTCTTGGAGCAGTACTTC
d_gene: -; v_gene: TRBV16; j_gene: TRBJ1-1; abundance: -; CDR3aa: CASSQLPVNTEAFF; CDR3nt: TGTGCCAGCAGCCAATTGCCAGTAAACACTGAAGCTTTCTTT
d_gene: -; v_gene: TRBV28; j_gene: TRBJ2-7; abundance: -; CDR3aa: CASSSPGTPTAYEQYF; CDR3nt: TGTGCCAGCAGTTCGCCCGGGACTCCCACGGCCTACGAGCAGTACTTC
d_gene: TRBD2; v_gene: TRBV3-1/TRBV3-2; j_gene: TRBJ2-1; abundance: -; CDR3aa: CASSYELAGGSYNEQFF; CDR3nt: TGTGCCAGCAGCTATGAACTAGCGGGAGGTTCCTACAATGAGCAGTTCTTC
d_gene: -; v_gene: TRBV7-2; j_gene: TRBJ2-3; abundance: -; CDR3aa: CASSLGKDTQYF; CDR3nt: TGTGCCAGCAGCTTAGGTAAAGATACGCAGTATTTT
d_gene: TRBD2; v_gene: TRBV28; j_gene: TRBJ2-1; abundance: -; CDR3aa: CASSSSLAEHYNEQFF; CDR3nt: TGTGCCAGCAGTTCCTCACTAGCGGAGCACTACAATGAGCAGTTCTTC
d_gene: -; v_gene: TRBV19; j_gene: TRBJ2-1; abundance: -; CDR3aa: CASTASGEFSEQFF; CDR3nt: TGTGCCAGCACGGCTTCGGGGGAATTCTCTGAGCAGTTCTTC
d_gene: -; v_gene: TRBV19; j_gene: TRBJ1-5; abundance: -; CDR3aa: CASGVTYSNQPQHF; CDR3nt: TGTGCCAGCGGGGTGACGTATAGCAATCAGCCCCAGCATTTT
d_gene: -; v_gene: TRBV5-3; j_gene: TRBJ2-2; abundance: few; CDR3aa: CARSSPDSLSNTGELFF; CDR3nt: TGTGCCAGAAGCTCCCCAGACAGCCTCTCGAACACCGGGGAGCTGTTTTTT
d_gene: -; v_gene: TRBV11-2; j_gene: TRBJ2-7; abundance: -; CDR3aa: CASSLSAGNHYEQYF; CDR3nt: TGTGCCAGCAGCTTGTCGGCAGGGAATCACTACGAGCAGTACTTC
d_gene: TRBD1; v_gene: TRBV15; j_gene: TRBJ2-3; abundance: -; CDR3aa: CATSRGQGTDTQYF; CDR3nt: TGTGCCACCAGCAGGGGACAGGGGACAGATACGCAGTATTTT
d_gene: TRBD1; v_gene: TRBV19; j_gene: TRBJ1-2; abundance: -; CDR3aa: CASSLGTGILYGYTF; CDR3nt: TGTGCCAGTAGTCTGGGGACAGGGATTCTCTATGGCTACACCTTC
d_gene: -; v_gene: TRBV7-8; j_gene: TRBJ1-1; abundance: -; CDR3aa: CASSSQTQGGTEAFF; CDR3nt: TGTGCCAGCAGCTCCCAGACCCAGGGAGGCACTGAAGCTTTCTTT
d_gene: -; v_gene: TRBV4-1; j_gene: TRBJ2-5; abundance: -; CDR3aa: CASSQPGTRGKETQYF; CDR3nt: TGCGCCAGCAGCCAGCCCGGGACACGGGGTAAAGAGACCCAGTACTTC
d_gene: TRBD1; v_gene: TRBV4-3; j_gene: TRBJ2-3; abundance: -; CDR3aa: CASSQVTRTGGFTDTQYF; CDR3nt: TGCGCCAGCAGCCAGGTGACTCGGACAGGGGGCTTTACAGATACGCAGTATTTT
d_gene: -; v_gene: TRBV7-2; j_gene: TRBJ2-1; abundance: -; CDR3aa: CASSLGADYNEQFF; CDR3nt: TGTGCCAGCAGCTTGGGAGCGGACTACAATGAGCAGTTCTTC
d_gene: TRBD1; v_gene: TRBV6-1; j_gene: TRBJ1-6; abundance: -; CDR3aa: CASSVYGGQGAGSPLHF; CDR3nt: TGTGCCAGCAGTGTTTATGGCGGACAGGGGGCCGGGTCACCCCTCCACTTT
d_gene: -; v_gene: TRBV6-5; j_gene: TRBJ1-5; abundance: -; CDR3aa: CASLGAGAQPQHF; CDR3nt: TGTGCCAGTCTGGGGGCCGGGGCTCAGCCCCAGCATTTT
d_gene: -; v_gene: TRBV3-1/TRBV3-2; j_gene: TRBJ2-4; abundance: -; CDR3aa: CASSQLAKNIQYF; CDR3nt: TGTGCCAGCAGCCAACTAGCCAAAAACATTCAGTACTTC
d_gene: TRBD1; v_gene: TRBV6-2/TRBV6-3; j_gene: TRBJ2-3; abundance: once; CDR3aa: CASSDGQGADTQYF; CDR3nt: TGTGCCAGCAGTGATGGACAGGGAGCAGATACGCAGTATTTT
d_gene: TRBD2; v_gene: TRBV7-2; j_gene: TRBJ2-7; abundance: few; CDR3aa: CASREAGVGNEQYF; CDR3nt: TGTGCCAGCAGGGAAGCGGGAGTCGGGAACGAGCAGTACTTC
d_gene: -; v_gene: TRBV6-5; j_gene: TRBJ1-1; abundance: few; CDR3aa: CASRAYGSTEAFF; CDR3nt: TGTGCCAGCAGAGCGTATGGGTCCACTGAAGCTTTCTTT
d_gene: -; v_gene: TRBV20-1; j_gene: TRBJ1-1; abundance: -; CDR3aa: CSASRRNTEAFF; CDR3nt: TGCAGTGCTAGTCGGAGGAACACTGAAGCTTTCTTT
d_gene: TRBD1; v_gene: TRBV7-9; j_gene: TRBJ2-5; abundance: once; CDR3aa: CASSLDGQGAGTQYF; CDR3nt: TGTGCCAGCAGCTTAGATGGACAGGGGGCCGGGACCCAGTACTTC
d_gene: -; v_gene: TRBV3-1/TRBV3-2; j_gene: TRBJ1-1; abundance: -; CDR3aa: CASSQAGSEAFF; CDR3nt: TGTGCCAGCAGCCAAGCTGGCTCTGAAGCTTTCTTT
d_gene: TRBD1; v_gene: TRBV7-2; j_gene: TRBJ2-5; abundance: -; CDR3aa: CASSSQGSETQYF; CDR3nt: TGTGCCAGCAGCTCACAGGGGTCAGAGACCCAGTACTTC
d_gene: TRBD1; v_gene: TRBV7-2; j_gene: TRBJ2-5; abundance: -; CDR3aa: CASSSTGTDF; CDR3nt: TGTGCCAGCAGTTCCACCGGGACAGACTTC
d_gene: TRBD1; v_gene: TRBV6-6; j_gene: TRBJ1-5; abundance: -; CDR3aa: CASRGQKGASDQPQHF; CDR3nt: TGTGCCAGCAGGGGTCAGAAGGGGGCGTCGGATCAGCCCCAGCATTTT
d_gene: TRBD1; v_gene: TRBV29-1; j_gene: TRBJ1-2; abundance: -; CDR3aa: CSAWTGLEPNYGYTF; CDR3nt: TGCAGCGCCTGGACAGGGCTTGAACCTAACTATGGCTACACCTTC
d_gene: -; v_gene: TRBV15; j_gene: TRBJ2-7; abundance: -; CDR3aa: CATSRAAGTYEQYF; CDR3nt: TGTGCCACCAGCAGAGCGGCAGGGACTTACGAGCAGTACTTC
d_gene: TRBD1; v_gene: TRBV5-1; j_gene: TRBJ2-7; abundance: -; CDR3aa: CASSLSGQSSYEQYF; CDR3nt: TGCGCCAGCAGCTTGTCGGGACAGAGCTCCTACGAGCAGTACTTC
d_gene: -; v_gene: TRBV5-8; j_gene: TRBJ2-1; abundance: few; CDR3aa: CASSGNRRQSYNEQFF; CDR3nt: TGTGCCAGCAGCGGGAACCGGAGACAGTCCTACAATGAGCAGTTCTTC
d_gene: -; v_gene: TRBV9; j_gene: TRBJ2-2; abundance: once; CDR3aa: CASSVAVGELFF; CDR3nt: TGTGCCAGCAGCGTAGCTGTCGGGGAGCTGTTTTTT
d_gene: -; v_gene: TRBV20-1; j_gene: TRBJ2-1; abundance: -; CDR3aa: CSAAAGEQFF; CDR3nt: TGCAGTGCCGCCGCGGGCGAGCAGTTCTTC
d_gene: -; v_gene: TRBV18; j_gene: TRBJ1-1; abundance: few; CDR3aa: CASSPGAGAAGTEAFF; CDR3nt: TGTGCCAGCTCACCCGGGGCCGGTGCCGCGGGGACTGAAGCTTTCTTT
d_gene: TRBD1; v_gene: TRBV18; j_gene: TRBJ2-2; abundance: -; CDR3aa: CASSRGTDGELFF; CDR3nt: TGTGCCAGCTCACGGGGGACAGACGGGGAGCTGTTTTTT
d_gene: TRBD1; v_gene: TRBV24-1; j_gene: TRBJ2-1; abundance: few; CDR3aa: CATSEAGQGAYNEQFF; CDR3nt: TGTGCCACCAGTGAAGCCGGACAGGGGGCTTACAATGAGCAGTTCTTC
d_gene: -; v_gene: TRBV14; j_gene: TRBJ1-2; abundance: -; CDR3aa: CASSPGGGANYGYTF; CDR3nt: TGTGCCAGCAGCCCGGGGGGGGGCGCTAACTATGGCTACACCTTC
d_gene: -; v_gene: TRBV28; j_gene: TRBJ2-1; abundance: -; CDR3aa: CASSFGHEQFF; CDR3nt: TGTGCCAGCAGTTTCGGTCATGAGCAGTTCTTC
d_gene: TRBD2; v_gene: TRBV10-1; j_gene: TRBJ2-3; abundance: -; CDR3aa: CASSESSSGLAGGFTFTDTQYF; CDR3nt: TGCGCCAGCAGTGAGTCGAGTTCGGGACTAGCGGGGGGGTTCACATTCACAGATACGCAGTATTTT
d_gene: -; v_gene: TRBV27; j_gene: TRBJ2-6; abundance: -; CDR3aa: CASSISVAGANVLTF; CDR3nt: TGTGCCAGCAGTATCTCCGTAGCTGGGGCCAACGTCCTGACTTTC
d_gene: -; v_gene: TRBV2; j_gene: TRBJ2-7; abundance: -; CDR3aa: CASSGSEREQYF; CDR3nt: TGTGCCAGCAGTGGTTCGGAGAGGGAGCAGTACTTC
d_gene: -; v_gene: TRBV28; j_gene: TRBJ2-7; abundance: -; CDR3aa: CASRTSKAYEQYF; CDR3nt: TGTGCCAGCCGTACTAGCAAAGCCTACGAGCAGTACTTC
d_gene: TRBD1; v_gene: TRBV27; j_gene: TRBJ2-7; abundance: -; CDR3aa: CASKSGTGSYEQYF; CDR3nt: TGTGCCAGCAAGTCCGGGACAGGATCCTACGAGCAGTACTTC
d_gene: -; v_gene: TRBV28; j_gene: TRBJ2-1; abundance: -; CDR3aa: CASTRSLYNEQFF; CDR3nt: TGTGCCAGCACACGTAGCCTCTACAATGAGCAGTTCTTC
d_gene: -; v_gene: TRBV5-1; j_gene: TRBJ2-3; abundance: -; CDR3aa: CASSSKEFGTYTDTQYF; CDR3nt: TGCGCCAGCAGCTCCAAGGAGTTCGGGACATACACAGATACGCAGTATTTT
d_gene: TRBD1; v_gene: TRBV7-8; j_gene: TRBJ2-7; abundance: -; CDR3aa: CASSSNPSTGVGIYEQYF; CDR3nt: TGTGCCAGCAGCTCTAACCCTTCGACAGGGGTGGGTATCTACGAGCAGTACTTC
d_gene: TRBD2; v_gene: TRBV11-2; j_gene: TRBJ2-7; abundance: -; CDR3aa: CASSLGTSVSYEQYF; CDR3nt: TGTGCCAGCAGCTTGGGGACTAGTGTTAGCTACGAGCAGTACTTC
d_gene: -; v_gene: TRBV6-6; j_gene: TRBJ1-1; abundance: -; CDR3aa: CASSLKGQLNTEAFF; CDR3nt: TGTGCCAGCTCCTTAAAGGGGCAGCTGAACACTGAAGCTTTCTTT
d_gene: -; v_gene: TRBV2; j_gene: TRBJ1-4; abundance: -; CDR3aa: CASSNQGQPNEKLFF; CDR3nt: TGTGCCAGCAGCAACCAGGGACAACCTAATGAAAAACTGTTTTTT
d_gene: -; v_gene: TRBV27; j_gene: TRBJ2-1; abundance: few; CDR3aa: CASSQMGVGGNSYNEQFF; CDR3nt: TGTGCCAGCAGCCAAATGGGAGTAGGCGGGAACTCGTACAATGAGCAGTTCTTC
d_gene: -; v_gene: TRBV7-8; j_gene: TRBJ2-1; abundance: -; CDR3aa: CASSLGTSHNEQFF; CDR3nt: TGTGCCAGCAGCTTAGGCACTAGCCACAATGAGCAGTTCTTC
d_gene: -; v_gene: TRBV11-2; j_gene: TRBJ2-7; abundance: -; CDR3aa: CASSLTGNLGEQYF; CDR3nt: TGTGCCAGCAGCCTAACAGGAAACTTGGGAGAGCAGTACTTC
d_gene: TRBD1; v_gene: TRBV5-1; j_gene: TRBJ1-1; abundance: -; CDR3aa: CASSLSTGAEAFF; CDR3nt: TGCGCCAGCAGCTTATCCACAGGGGCCGAAGCTTTCTTT
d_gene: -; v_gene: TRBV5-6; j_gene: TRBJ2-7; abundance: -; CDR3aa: CASSYGTGYEQYF; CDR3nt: TGTGCCAGCAGCTATGGTACAGGGTATGAGCAGTACTTC
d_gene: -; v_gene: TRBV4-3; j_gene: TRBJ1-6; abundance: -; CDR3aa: CASSPWQDNSPLHF; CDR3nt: TGCGCCAGCAGCCCTTGGCAAGATAATTCACCCCTCCACTTT
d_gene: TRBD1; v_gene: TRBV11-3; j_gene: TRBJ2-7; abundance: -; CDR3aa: CASSLVDGQGSHEQYF; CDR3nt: TGTGCCAGCAGCTTAGTAGACGGACAGGGTTCCCACGAGCAGTACTTC
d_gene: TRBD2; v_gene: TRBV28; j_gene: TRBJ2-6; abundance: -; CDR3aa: CASSSRREVFSGANVLTF; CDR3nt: TGTGCCAGCAGTAGCCGACGGGAGGTCTTCTCTGGGGCCAACGTCCTGACTTTC
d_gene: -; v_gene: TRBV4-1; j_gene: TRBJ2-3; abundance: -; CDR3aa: CASSLSGDTQYF; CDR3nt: TGCGCCAGCAGCTTGTCCGGGGATACGCAGTATTTT
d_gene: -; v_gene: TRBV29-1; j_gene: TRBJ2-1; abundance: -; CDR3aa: CSVEDLQGLEQFF; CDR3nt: TGCAGCGTTGAAGATCTGCAGGGACTTGAGCAGTTCTTC